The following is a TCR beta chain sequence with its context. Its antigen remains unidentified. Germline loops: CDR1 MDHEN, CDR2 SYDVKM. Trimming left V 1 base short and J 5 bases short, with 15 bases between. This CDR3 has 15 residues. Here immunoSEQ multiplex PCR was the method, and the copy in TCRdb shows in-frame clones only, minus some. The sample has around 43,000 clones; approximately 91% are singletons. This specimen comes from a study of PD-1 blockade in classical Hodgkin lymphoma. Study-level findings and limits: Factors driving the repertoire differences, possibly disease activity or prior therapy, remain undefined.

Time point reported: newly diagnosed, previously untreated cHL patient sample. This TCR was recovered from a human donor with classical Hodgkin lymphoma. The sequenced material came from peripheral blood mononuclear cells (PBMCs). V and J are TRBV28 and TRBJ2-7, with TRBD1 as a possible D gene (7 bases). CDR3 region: CASSLFSGGTDEQYF. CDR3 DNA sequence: TGTGCCAGCAGTTTATTCTCAGGGGGGACGGACGAGCAGTACTTC.